These T cell receptor beta chains were read from a single sample in a study of blood T cell repertoires in COVID-19. Repertoires were generated with immunoSEQ multiplex PCR, while TCRdb's copy carries only in-frame clones and drops some. The table includes about 64,000 clones, roughly 84% detected once. Sequencing was done on a sample of peripheral blood. The origin of the receptors is a man aged 65-85 years with acute or convalescent COVID-19. Both conserved end residues are part of each CDR3.

TRBV4-3 CASSQDGSGGTHGYTF
TRBV7-8 CASSLRLGEAFF
TRBV6-2/TRBV6-3 CASSYSRDRASPLHF
TRBV18 CASSPGLENEQFF
TRBV5-6 CASSSVEEKLFF
TRBV27 CASSLTGYEKLFF
TRBV7-2 CASSLGPFDGSGANVLTF
TRBV7-8 CASSLGQNTEAFF
TRBV5-4 CASSPVGEGRETQYF
TRBV28 CASSSPHPAERNTEAFF
TRBV29-1 CSADRGRLAFF
TRBV12-3/TRBV12-4 CASSLLENQPQHF
TRBV9 CASSPPVRNEQFF
TRBV6-5 CASRAGMNTEAFF
TRBV12-5 CASGRDRRTEAFF
TRBV7-3 CASSFGGGKHSGDTQYF
TRBV7-9 CASSLGQGNTIYF
TRBV25-1 CASSEMRGGTDTQYF
TRBV4-3 CASSLLGTGGDEQFF
TRBV2 CASRGQGASNQPQHF
TRBV9 CASSVGGRSYEQYF
TRBV18 CASSPMRGVTNEQFF
TRBV7-2 CASSLTGGSLGNTIYF
TRBV28 CATQAYSGGLRTQYF
TRBV12-3/TRBV12-4 CASSLRENSPLHF
TRBV11-2 CASSGTTPSSGNTIYF
TRBV4-3 CASSQEGPRGPLHF
TRBV7-9 CASSLGASTGKETQYF
TRBV7-3 CASSLVSGSGNTGELFF
TRBV27 CASRANRIAYSPLHF
TRBV5-5 CASSIATGTRRQPQHF
TRBV11-3 CASSLGETEAFF
TRBV7-2 CASSLVPAGMNTGELFF
TRBV12-3/TRBV12-4 CASLAELARRAFF
TRBV27 CASSSGPGGGGTEAFF
TRBV6-5 CASSYTSWRGGETQYF
TRBV5-1 CASSADRDRTDTQYF
TRBV5-6 CASRKQGPTGANVLTF
TRBV20-1 CSASIGGFFGYTF
TRBV6-2/TRBV6-3 CASSYPSGQGASNTGELFF
TRBV20-1 CSASGEVSRISYEQYF
TRBV5-5 CASSFGGDNTEAFF
TRBV9 CASSVEAGAGTEAFF
TRBV12-5 CASGSLLDADTQYF
TRBV9 CASSSSGAGQPQHF
TRBV19 CASSPSGHRINQPQHF
TRBV2 CASREKRGQGAEAFF
TRBV29-1 CSVANSNEQFF
TRBV30 CAWRTGQGSVEKLFF
TRBV6-5 CASSWGTGNEKLFF
TRBV4-2 CASSPQRAETQYF